The rows below give T cell receptor beta chains drawn from one sample of a study of blood T cell repertoires in COVID-19. Assay: immunoSEQ multiplex PCR; the TCRdb copy retains only in-frame clones and omits some. The repertoire holds almost 55,000 clones, with 75% to 90% as singletons. The sample was peripheral blood. The origin of the receptors is a human donor in a cohort sampled during active COVID-19. Both conserved end residues are part of each CDR3. The order of the fields is clone size, J gene, D gene, V gene, CDR3 DNA, CDR3 protein. D genes are given only for firm matches. Expanded clones get a size class; other rows say once, few or many, or leave the size out.

clone size: -; J gene: TRBJ1-3; D gene: TRBD1; V gene: TRBV4-3; CDR3 DNA: TGCGCCAGCAGCCTTGACAGGGGCTCTGGAAACACCATATATTTT; CDR3 protein: CASSLDRGSGNTIYF
clone size: few; J gene: TRBJ1-6; D gene: TRBD1; V gene: TRBV3-1/TRBV3-2; CDR3 DNA: TGTGCCAGCAGCCTCGGGACAGGGTTGAGTTCACCCCTCCACTTT; CDR3 protein: CASSLGTGLSSPLHF
clone size: -; J gene: TRBJ1-1; D gene: -; V gene: TRBV4-3; CDR3 DNA: TGCGCCAGCAGCCAGGGGGTTCAGGGAGGCACTGAAGCTTTCTTT; CDR3 protein: CASSQGVQGGTEAFF
clone size: -; J gene: TRBJ2-7; D gene: TRBD1; V gene: TRBV6-1; CDR3 DNA: TGTGCCAGCAGTGAACCTCCGGACAGGGGACTCTCCTACGAGCAGTACTTC; CDR3 protein: CASSEPPDRGLSYEQYF
clone size: -; J gene: TRBJ1-2; D gene: TRBD1; V gene: TRBV10-2; CDR3 DNA: TGCGCCAGCAGTGAAACAGGGACAGCCTATGGCTACACCTTC; CDR3 protein: CASSETGTAYGYTF
clone size: -; J gene: TRBJ2-3; D gene: -; V gene: TRBV5-4; CDR3 DNA: TGTGCCAGCAGCACTAGGAGAATTGTAGGCTCTAGCACAGATACGCAGTATTTT; CDR3 protein: CASSTRRIVGSSTDTQYF
clone size: -; J gene: TRBJ2-7; D gene: TRBD2; V gene: TRBV7-2; CDR3 DNA: TGTGCCAGCAGCCCGGGACCCCGGGGGGTCACAAGACGGGGGCAGTACTTC; CDR3 protein: CASSPGPRGVTRRGQYF
clone size: once; J gene: TRBJ2-3; D gene: -; V gene: TRBV4-3; CDR3 DNA: TGCGCCAGCAGCCAAGAAAGACAGGGCACAGATACGCAGTATTTT; CDR3 protein: CASSQERQGTDTQYF
clone size: -; J gene: TRBJ1-2; D gene: TRBD1; V gene: TRBV29-1; CDR3 DNA: TGCAGCGTTGGCGTGGTCGGGCAGGGGGCAAAAGGCTACACCTTC; CDR3 protein: CSVGVVGQGAKGYTF
clone size: -; J gene: TRBJ1-2; D gene: -; V gene: TRBV7-3; CDR3 DNA: TGTGCCAGCAGCCCACAGCCCTGGGCTGGTGGCTACACCTTC; CDR3 protein: CASSPQPWAGGYTF
clone size: -; J gene: TRBJ1-2; D gene: TRBD1; V gene: TRBV28; CDR3 DNA: TGTGCCAGCAGGGAGACGAGTAGGGGGCCTGGCTACACCTTC; CDR3 protein: CASRETSRGPGYTF
clone size: -; J gene: TRBJ2-7; D gene: TRBD2; V gene: TRBV6-5; CDR3 DNA: TGTGCCTGCCAACTAGCGGCGCGGAACGAGCAGTACTTC; CDR3 protein: CACQLAARNEQYF
clone size: -; J gene: TRBJ1-6; D gene: -; V gene: TRBV14; CDR3 DNA: TGTGCCAGCAGCCAAGGGGGGGGCTCCTATAATTCACCCCTCCACTTT; CDR3 protein: CASSQGGGSYNSPLHF
clone size: -; J gene: TRBJ2-7; D gene: -; V gene: TRBV4-3; CDR3 DNA: TGCGCCAGCAGCCAAGATAGGGGCAGCTACGAGCAGTACTTC; CDR3 protein: CASSQDRGSYEQYF
clone size: -; J gene: TRBJ1-1; D gene: TRBD1; V gene: TRBV3-1/TRBV3-2; CDR3 DNA: TGTGCCAGCAGCAGACAGGGGCCGGCCCGGAACACTGAAGCTTTCTTT; CDR3 protein: CASSRQGPARNTEAFF
clone size: -; J gene: TRBJ2-5; D gene: TRBD2; V gene: TRBV7-3; CDR3 DNA: TGTGCCAGCAGCTTAAGCGGGGCCCCGGGGGGGACCCAGTACTTC; CDR3 protein: CASSLSGAPGGTQYF
clone size: -; J gene: TRBJ1-2; D gene: -; V gene: TRBV10-3; CDR3 DNA: TGTGCCATCAGTGATTCAGGGAACCCGGCCGGCTACACCTTC; CDR3 protein: CAISDSGNPAGYTF
clone size: few; J gene: TRBJ1-5; D gene: -; V gene: TRBV18; CDR3 DNA: TGTGCCAGCTCAAAAGCCGGTCGGCAGGGAGGTCAGCCCCAGCATTTT; CDR3 protein: CASSKAGRQGGQPQHF
clone size: -; J gene: TRBJ1-6; D gene: TRBD1; V gene: TRBV2; CDR3 DNA: TGTGCCAGCAGCCCTATAACACAGGGGGCAGGGTCACCCCTCCACTTT; CDR3 protein: CASSPITQGAGSPLHF
clone size: -; J gene: TRBJ1-1; D gene: -; V gene: TRBV20-1; CDR3 DNA: TGCAGTGCTAGGGCCGTTACGGCTTTCTTT; CDR3 protein: CSARAVTAFF
clone size: -; J gene: TRBJ2-7; D gene: -; V gene: TRBV19; CDR3 DNA: TGTGCCAGTAGTATAGACCACAGGGACTACGAGCAGTACTTC; CDR3 protein: CASSIDHRDYEQYF
clone size: -; J gene: TRBJ1-4; D gene: -; V gene: TRBV18; CDR3 DNA: TGTGCCAGCTCACCACCGAGAACAGCGGGGAATGAAAAACTGTTTTTT; CDR3 protein: CASSPPRTAGNEKLFF
clone size: few; J gene: TRBJ1-2; D gene: TRBD1; V gene: TRBV7-8; CDR3 DNA: TGTGCCAGCAGCTTAGAAGGTTGGCAGGGGGCAAGGGGCTACACCTTC; CDR3 protein: CASSLEGWQGARGYTF
clone size: -; J gene: TRBJ2-7; D gene: TRBD1; V gene: TRBV9; CDR3 DNA: TGTGCCAGCAGTAGGGACAGACGCTCCTACGAGCAGTACTTC; CDR3 protein: CASSRDRRSYEQYF
clone size: -; J gene: TRBJ2-3; D gene: -; V gene: TRBV25-1; CDR3 DNA: TGTGCCAGCAGTGTAGTAAGAGGCACAGATACGCAGTATTTT; CDR3 protein: CASSVVRGTDTQYF
clone size: -; J gene: TRBJ1-2; D gene: -; V gene: TRBV6-5; CDR3 DNA: TGTGCCAGCAGAGGGTCAGGGGACGTCTATGGCTACACCTTC; CDR3 protein: CASRGSGDVYGYTF
clone size: -; J gene: TRBJ2-2; D gene: -; V gene: TRBV5-1; CDR3 DNA: TGCGCCAGCAGGTTTAACCTGGGGGGTGTCGCCGGGGAGCTGTTTTTT; CDR3 protein: CASRFNLGGVAGELFF
clone size: -; J gene: TRBJ2-1; D gene: TRBD2; V gene: TRBV5-4; CDR3 DNA: TGTGCCAGCAGCTCCATAGCGGGGAAAAACTACAATGAGCAGTTCTTC; CDR3 protein: CASSSIAGKNYNEQFF
clone size: -; J gene: TRBJ1-2; D gene: -; V gene: TRBV6-5; CDR3 DNA: TGTGCCAGCAGCGTAATACGGAACTATGGCTACACCTTC; CDR3 protein: CASSVIRNYGYTF
clone size: once; J gene: TRBJ1-4; D gene: TRBD1; V gene: TRBV9; CDR3 DNA: TGTGCCAGCAGCTACCGGGACAGGGGTCGAACTAATGAAAAACTGTTTTTT; CDR3 protein: CASSYRDRGRTNEKLFF
clone size: -; J gene: TRBJ1-1; D gene: -; V gene: TRBV20-1; CDR3 DNA: TGCAGTGCTAGTCACTCGAACACTGAAGCTTTCTTT; CDR3 protein: CSASHSNTEAFF
clone size: -; J gene: TRBJ1-1; D gene: TRBD1; V gene: TRBV23-1; CDR3 DNA: TGCGCCAGCAGTCAATCGAAGACAGGGCCGAACACTGAAGCTTTCTTT; CDR3 protein: CASSQSKTGPNTEAFF
clone size: few; J gene: TRBJ2-3; D gene: -; V gene: TRBV6-4; CDR3 DNA: TGTGCCAGCAGTGACACAACCACAGATACGCAGTATTTT; CDR3 protein: CASSDTTTDTQYF
clone size: -; J gene: TRBJ1-1; D gene: TRBD1; V gene: TRBV9; CDR3 DNA: TGTGCCAGCAGCGGGGGACAGGGGGGCTCTGAAGCTTTCTTT; CDR3 protein: CASSGGQGGSEAFF
clone size: -; J gene: TRBJ2-4; D gene: -; V gene: TRBV2; CDR3 DNA: TGTGCCAACAGCCAAAGGGTGGGGCTGGCCAAAAACATTCAGTACTTC; CDR3 protein: CANSQRVGLAKNIQYF
clone size: -; J gene: TRBJ2-1; D gene: TRBD2; V gene: TRBV19; CDR3 DNA: TGTGCCAGTAGTATCGGGGATAGCGGGGGGGTTAAGAATGAGCAGTTCTTC; CDR3 protein: CASSIGDSGGVKNEQFF
clone size: -; J gene: TRBJ2-1; D gene: -; V gene: TRBV5-1; CDR3 DNA: TGCGCCAGCAGCTTATGGGCGTACAATGAGCAGTTCTTC; CDR3 protein: CASSLWAYNEQFF
clone size: -; J gene: TRBJ2-1; D gene: -; V gene: TRBV10-1; CDR3 DNA: TGCGCCAGCAGCTCGACAGGTCTCAAATTAAATGAGCAGTTCTTC; CDR3 protein: CASSSTGLKLNEQFF
clone size: -; J gene: TRBJ1-2; D gene: -; V gene: TRBV11-2; CDR3 DNA: TGTGCCAGCAGCCGATCCTCTAGGAGCTACACCTTC; CDR3 protein: CASSRSSRSYTF
clone size: -; J gene: TRBJ1-2; D gene: -; V gene: TRBV9; CDR3 DNA: TGTGCCAGCAGCGCCGGAGGCACGGTCACGGGGGGCTACACCTTC; CDR3 protein: CASSAGGTVTGGYTF
clone size: -; J gene: TRBJ2-1; D gene: -; V gene: TRBV4-1; CDR3 DNA: TGCGCCAGCAGCCAAGATTGGGGCACGGTCTACAATGAGCAGTTCTTC; CDR3 protein: CASSQDWGTVYNEQFF
clone size: -; J gene: TRBJ1-1; D gene: -; V gene: TRBV20-1; CDR3 DNA: TGCAGTTCGGGCAGGGCCCTTGAAGCTTTCTTT; CDR3 protein: CSSGRALEAFF
clone size: few; J gene: TRBJ1-4; D gene: -; V gene: TRBV5-1; CDR3 DNA: TGCGCCAGCAGCTCGTCTCTGATGGGGGGTAATGAAAAACTGTTTTTT; CDR3 protein: CASSSSLMGGNEKLFF
clone size: -; J gene: TRBJ2-7; D gene: TRBD1; V gene: TRBV5-4; CDR3 DNA: TGTGCCAGCAGCTTGTATGAGGGGGCACAAGAGCAGTACTTC; CDR3 protein: CASSLYEGAQEQYF
clone size: -; J gene: TRBJ1-1; D gene: TRBD1; V gene: TRBV9; CDR3 DNA: TGTGCCAGCAGCCCGGACAGGGGGCTGTGGAACACTGAAGCTTTCTTT; CDR3 protein: CASSPDRGLWNTEAFF
clone size: once; J gene: TRBJ2-2; D gene: TRBD2; V gene: TRBV4-3; CDR3 DNA: TGCGCCAGCAGCCAAGGTGGGGGGGCGAACACCGGGGAGCTGTTTTTT; CDR3 protein: CASSQGGGANTGELFF
clone size: few; J gene: TRBJ2-5; D gene: -; V gene: TRBV11-1; CDR3 DNA: TGTGCCAGCGTGCAGGACTTTGGGACCCAGTACTTC; CDR3 protein: CASVQDFGTQYF
clone size: few; J gene: TRBJ2-1; D gene: TRBD1; V gene: TRBV7-7; CDR3 DNA: TGTGCCAGCAGCCCCATCCGGGACAGGGGGAATGAGCAGTTCTTC; CDR3 protein: CASSPIRDRGNEQFF
clone size: -; J gene: TRBJ2-5; D gene: TRBD2; V gene: TRBV7-2; CDR3 DNA: TGTGCCAGCAGCCAGACTAGCGGGGTAGAGACCCAGTACTTC; CDR3 protein: CASSQTSGVETQYF
clone size: -; J gene: TRBJ1-1; D gene: TRBD1; V gene: TRBV7-2; CDR3 DNA: TGTGCCAGCAGCCCGGGGACAGCAGGTGAAGCTTTCTTT; CDR3 protein: CASSPGTAGEAFF
clone size: -; J gene: TRBJ1-1; D gene: -; V gene: TRBV11-2; CDR3 DNA: TGTGCCAGCAGCTTAGAGAGGGACTCTGAAGCTTTCTTT; CDR3 protein: CASSLERDSEAFF
clone size: -; J gene: TRBJ1-1; D gene: -; V gene: TRBV6-5; CDR3 DNA: TGTGCCAGCAGCGCCGGGACATGGAACACTGAAGCTTTCTTT; CDR3 protein: CASSAGTWNTEAFF
clone size: once; J gene: TRBJ2-1; D gene: TRBD2; V gene: TRBV28; CDR3 DNA: TGTGCCAGCAGTTTGGGGACTCGCGGGGGGGCTTCGGGGTTTGAGCAGTTCTTC; CDR3 protein: CASSLGTRGGASGFEQFF
clone size: -; J gene: TRBJ2-3; D gene: TRBD2; V gene: TRBV7-3; CDR3 DNA: TGTGCCAGCAGCCCGGCGGGGGGGCAGGATACGCAGTATTTT; CDR3 protein: CASSPAGGQDTQYF
clone size: -; J gene: TRBJ2-1; D gene: -; V gene: TRBV7-2; CDR3 DNA: TGTGCCAGCAGCTTATTTACGGGTGAGCAGTTCTTC; CDR3 protein: CASSLFTGEQFF